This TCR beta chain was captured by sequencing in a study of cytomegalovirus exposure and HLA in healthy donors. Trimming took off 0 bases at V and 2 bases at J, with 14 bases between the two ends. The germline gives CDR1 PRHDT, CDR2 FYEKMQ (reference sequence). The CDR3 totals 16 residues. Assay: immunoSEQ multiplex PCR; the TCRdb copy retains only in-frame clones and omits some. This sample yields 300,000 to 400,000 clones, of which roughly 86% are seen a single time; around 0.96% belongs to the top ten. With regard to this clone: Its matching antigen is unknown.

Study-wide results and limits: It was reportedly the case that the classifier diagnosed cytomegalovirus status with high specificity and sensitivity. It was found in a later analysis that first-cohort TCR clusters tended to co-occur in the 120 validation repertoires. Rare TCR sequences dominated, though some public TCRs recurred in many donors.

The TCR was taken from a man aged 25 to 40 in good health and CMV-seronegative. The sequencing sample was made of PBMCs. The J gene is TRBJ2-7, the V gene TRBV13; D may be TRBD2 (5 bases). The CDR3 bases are TGTGCCAGCAGCTTAGGCTTGCTTGAGGGCACCTACGAGCAGTACTTC. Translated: CASSLGLLEGTYEQYF.